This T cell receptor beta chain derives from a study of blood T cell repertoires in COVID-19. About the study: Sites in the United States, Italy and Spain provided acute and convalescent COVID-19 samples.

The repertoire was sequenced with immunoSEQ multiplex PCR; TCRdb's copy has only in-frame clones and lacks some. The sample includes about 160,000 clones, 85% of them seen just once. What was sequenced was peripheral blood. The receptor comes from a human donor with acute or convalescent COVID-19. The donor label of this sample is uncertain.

The CDR3 loop reads CASSSQTGQISYGYTF. As DNA, the CDR3 is TGTGCCAGCTCATCCCAGACGGGACAGATTTCTTATGGCTACACCTTC. This chain connects TRBV18 to TRBJ1-2; 7 bases match TRBD1. From germline, CDR1 is KGHSH and CDR2 LQKENI. J lost 5 bases, V lost 5 bases, and 14 bases had no gene match. There are 16 residues in the CDR3.